Sequencing of this T cell receptor beta chain was carried out in a study of shared clonotypes between healthy human individuals (dated by TCRdb to 2020 to 2022). Study-wide context: The cohort comprised two women and a few men aged 18 to 49 years. For each donor, three plates each were used for CD4 naive and CD4 memory, two plates were used for CD8 naive, and one plate was used for CD8 memory. Libraries were prepared and TCR repertoires were sequenced by different laboratories using diverse techniques, in order to increase sequencing depth and limit assay-specific biases. Each donor's leukapheresis produced roughly between roughly 0.85 and 9.5 billion PBMCs. The study deeply sequenced blood TCR repertoires of several healthy adults to estimate repertoire size and the extent of clonotype sharing between individuals.

Donors were healthy HIV-negative adults with no recently reported acute infections or vaccinations. All donors were Caucasian adults living in Nashville, Tennessee, USA. CD4+ T cells were enriched by magnetic negative selection, after which naive cells were positively selected on CD45RA and the negative fraction was taken as the memory subset. Blood was obtained by leukapheresis, after which PBMCs were separated by Ficoll-Histopaque density gradient centrifugation and cryopreserved in liquid nitrogen vapor phase. Analytical flow cytometry was used to check the purity and quantity of each magnetically sorted T cell population. Genomic DNA was isolated from every sorted fraction and measured by UV absorbance on a Nanodrop 2000c. About this clone itself: The target of this receptor is not known. Nothing much larger sits one base from this clone, and base qualities are not available.

On the study overall, not on this receptor specifically: Pairwise subsampling led to the expectation that sequencing depth would affect the degree of clonotype sharing among donors. Sampling was restricted to blood, and TCR repertoires in tissue are likely to differ from TCR repertoires in blood. Incomplete sequencing was indicated by rarefaction of sorted-subset datasets, despite the large sequencing depth. Estimated clonotype richness was generally larger for naive than for memory subsets. Higher generation probabilities were observed for clonotypes shared by all four sorted-subset donors than for non-shared clonotypes. The small number of donors limited the genetic and exposure-history diversity represented. Across four donors, approximately 5% of naive CD4, roughly 3.5% of naive CD8, 2.3% of memory CD4, and roughly 0.41% of memory CD8 clonotypes were shared.

The germline V gene (reference sequence) supplies CDR1 SGHKS and CDR2 YYEKEE. V was cut back by 1 base and J by 2 bases, leaving a gap of 9 bases between them. Counted from cysteine to phenylalanine, this CDR3 has 14 amino acids. The retained sequence is limited to the CDR3, 42 bases, with the frame set at the first base. Using the deep immunoSEQ assay, TCR CDR3 regions were amplified from genomic DNA by multiplex PCR. Extracted genomic DNA from each cell subset was distributed evenly across all wells of several immunoSEQ 96-well plates, and each plate was treated as a replicate. For sorted subsets, each replicate PCR was loaded with about 200 ng genomic DNA, equivalent to some 31,000 T cell genomes. The purified libraries were quantified using a Qubit 3.0 fluorometer, sized with a Bioanalyzer 2100, and then quantified again using the KAPA Library Quantification kit. Every immunoSEQ 96-well plate was sequenced on a dedicated single-read 150-cycle Illumina NextSeq 550 flow cell. The original methods were these. Because the immunoSEQ output included only junctional sequences and no quality scores, the filtering could not be the same as the filtering used for full-length reads. To assign V/J genes and CDR3, sequences were annotated against IMGT germline references using PyIR, a Python wrapper for IgBLAST v1.9. Reads with weak V/J assignments (E-value above 1e-6), missing CDR3, stop codons, out-of-frame junctions, or ambiguous translated residues were removed. A V3J clonotype was defined by an identical inferred V gene, J gene, and CDR3 amino acid sequence. The percentage overlap between two repertoires was calculated by dividing the number of shared unique clonotypes by the size of the smaller repertoire. RTK rarefaction, the Chao1 estimator, and Recon v2.1 estimates of unobserved clonotypes were used to assess repertoire richness. Generation probabilities for all TCRbeta clonotypes obtained by the gDNA method from a few donors were computed using OLGA. Not all clones reach the TCRdb copy of this immuneACCESS table, which keeps in-frame sequences only. Checked studies attribute under half of the gap to unresolved V genes and leave the rest unexplained. D and trimming were read from the DNA, whereas the V and J calls and clone size are those reported in that table. Counted in this sample were about 1.5 million clones; 95% to 99% of them appeared once. 0.4% to 0.55% of the sample is held by the ten biggest clonotypes.

The clonotype was recovered from a man aged 25 to 40 in good health. Rearrangement joined TRBV5-5 to TRBJ2-5; too little of a D gene remains to name it. Sequences were obtained from naive CD4+ T cells sorted from blood. The cell subset or site label here, explained by the study, means: CD45RA+ positively selected. The CDR3 protein is CASSLTAIQETQYF. The nucleotide sequence is TGTGCCAGCAGCTTGACGGCGATACAAGAGACCCAGTACTTC.